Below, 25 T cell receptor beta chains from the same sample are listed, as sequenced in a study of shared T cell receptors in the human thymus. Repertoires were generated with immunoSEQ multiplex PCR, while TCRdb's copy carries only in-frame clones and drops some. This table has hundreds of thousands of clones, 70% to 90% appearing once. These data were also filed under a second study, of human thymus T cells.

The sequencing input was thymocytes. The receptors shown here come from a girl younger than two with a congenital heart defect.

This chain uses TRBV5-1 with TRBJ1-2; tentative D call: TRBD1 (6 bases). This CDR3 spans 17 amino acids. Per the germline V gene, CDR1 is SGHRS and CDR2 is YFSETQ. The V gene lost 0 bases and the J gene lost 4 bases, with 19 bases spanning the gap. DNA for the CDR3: TGCGCCAGCAGCTTGGGGGCGGGGGGCACATCGGGCTATGGCTACACCTTC. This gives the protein CASSLGAGGTSGYGYTF.

The CDR3 nucleotides are TGTGCCAGCAGCTTACAGACAGGGCACTATGGCTACACCTTC. This codes for CASSLQTGHYGYTF. The V call is TRBV7-9, the J call TRBJ1-2; 7 bases fit TRBD1. The ends lost 2 bases at V and 3 bases at J; junction bases unmatched: 3. This CDR3 contains 14 residues. CDR1 is SEHNR and CDR2 is FQNEAQ in the germline V gene (reference sequence).

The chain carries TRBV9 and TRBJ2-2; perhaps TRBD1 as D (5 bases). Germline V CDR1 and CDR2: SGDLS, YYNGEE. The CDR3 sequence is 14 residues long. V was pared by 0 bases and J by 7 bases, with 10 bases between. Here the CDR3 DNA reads TGTGCCAGCAGCGTAGCACAGGTCTTCGGGGAGCTGTTTTTT. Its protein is CASSVAQVFGELFF. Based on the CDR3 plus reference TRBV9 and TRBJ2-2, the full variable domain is DSGVTQTPKHLITATGQRVTLRCSPRSGDLSVYWYQQSLDQGLQFLIQYYNGEERAKGNILERFSAQQFPDLHSELNLSSLELGDSALYFCASSVAQVFGELFFGEGSRLTVL.

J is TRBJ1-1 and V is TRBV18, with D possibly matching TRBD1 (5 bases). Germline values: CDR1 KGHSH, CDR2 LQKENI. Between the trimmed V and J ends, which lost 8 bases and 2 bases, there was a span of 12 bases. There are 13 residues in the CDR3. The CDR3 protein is CASHTGSNTEAFF. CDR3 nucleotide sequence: TGTGCCAGCCATACAGGTTCCAACACTGAAGCTTTCTTT.

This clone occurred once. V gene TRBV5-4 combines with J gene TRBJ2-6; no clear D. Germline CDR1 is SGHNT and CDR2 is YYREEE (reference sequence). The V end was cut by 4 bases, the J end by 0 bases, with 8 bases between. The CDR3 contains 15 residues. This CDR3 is CASSKWASGANVLTF. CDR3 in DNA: TGTGCCAGCAGCAAGTGGGCCTCTGGGGCCAACGTCCTGACTTTC.

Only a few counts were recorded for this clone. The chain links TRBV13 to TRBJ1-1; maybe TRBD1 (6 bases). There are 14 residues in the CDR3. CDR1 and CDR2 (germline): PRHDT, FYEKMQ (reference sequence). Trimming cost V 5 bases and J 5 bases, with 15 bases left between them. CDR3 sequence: CASSATGWKTEAFF. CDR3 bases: TGTGCCAGCAGCGCTACAGGGTGGAAGACTGAAGCTTTCTTT.

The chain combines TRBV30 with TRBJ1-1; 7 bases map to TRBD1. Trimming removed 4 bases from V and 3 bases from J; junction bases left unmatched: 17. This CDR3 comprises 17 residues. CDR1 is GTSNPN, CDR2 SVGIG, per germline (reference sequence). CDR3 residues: CAWTQDPGKRGHTEAFF. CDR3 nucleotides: TGTGCCTGGACTCAAGACCCCGGGAAAAGGGGGCACACTGAAGCTTTCTTT.

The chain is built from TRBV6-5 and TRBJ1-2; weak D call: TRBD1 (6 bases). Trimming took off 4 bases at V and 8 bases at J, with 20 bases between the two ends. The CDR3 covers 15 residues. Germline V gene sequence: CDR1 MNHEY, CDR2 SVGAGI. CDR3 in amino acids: CASSSPEGVPLGYTF. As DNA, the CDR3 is TGTGCCAGCAGTTCGCCCGAGGGGGTTCCCTTGGGCTACACCTTC.

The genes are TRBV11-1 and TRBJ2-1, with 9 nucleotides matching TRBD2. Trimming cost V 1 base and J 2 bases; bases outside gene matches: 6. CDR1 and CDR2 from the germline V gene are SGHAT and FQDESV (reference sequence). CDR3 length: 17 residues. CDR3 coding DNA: TGTGCCAGCAGCTTAGGGGGCGCGGGGGGGCCCTACAATGAGCAGTTCTTC. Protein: CASSLGGAGGPYNEQFF. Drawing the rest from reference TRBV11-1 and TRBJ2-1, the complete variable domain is EAEVAQSPRYKITEKSQAVAFWCDPISGHATLYWYRQILGQGPELLVQFQDESVVDDSQLPKDRFSAERLKGVDSTLKIQPAELGDSAMYLCASSLGGAGGPYNEQFFGPGTRLTVL.

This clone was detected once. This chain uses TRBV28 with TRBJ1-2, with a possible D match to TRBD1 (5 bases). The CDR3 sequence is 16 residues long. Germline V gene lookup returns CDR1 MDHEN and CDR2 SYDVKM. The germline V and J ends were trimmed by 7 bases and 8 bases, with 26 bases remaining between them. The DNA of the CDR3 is TGTGCCAGCACCTCGGCGGGGCTTTGGCACCCTACAGGCTACACCTTC. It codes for CASTSAGLWHPTGYTF.

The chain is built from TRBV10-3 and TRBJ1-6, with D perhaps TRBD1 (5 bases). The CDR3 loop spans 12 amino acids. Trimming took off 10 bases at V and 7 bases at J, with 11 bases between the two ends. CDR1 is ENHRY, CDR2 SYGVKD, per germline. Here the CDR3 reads CANRDSNSPLHF. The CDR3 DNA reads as TGTGCCAACCGGGACTCGAATTCACCCCTCCACTTT.

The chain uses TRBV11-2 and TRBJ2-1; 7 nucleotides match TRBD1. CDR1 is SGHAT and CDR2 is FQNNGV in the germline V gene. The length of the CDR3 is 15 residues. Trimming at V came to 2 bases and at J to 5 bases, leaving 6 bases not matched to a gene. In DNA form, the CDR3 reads TGTGCCAGCAGCTTACCGGGACAGAGACACAATGAGCAGTTCTTC. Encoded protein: CASSLPGQRHNEQFF.

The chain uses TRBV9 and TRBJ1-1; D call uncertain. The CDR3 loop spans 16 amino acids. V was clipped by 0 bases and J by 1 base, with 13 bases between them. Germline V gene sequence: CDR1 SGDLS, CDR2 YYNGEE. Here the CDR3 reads CASSVDRRQPNTEAFF. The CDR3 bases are TGTGCCAGCAGCGTAGATAGGAGGCAGCCGAACACTGAAGCTTTCTTT.

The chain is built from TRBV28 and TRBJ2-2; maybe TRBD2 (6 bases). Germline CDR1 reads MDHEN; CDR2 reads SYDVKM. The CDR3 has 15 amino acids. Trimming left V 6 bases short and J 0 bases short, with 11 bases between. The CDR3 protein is CASREGLTNTGELFF. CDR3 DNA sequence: TGTGCCAGCAGGGAGGGCCTTACGAACACCGGGGAGCTGTTTTTT.

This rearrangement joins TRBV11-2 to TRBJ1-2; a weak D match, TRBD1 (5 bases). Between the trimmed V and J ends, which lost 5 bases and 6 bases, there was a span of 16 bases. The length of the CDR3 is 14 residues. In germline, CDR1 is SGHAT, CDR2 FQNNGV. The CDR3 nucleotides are TGTGCCAGCAGCGTAGCCGGGACTTTGGATGGCTACACCTTC. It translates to CASSVAGTLDGYTF.

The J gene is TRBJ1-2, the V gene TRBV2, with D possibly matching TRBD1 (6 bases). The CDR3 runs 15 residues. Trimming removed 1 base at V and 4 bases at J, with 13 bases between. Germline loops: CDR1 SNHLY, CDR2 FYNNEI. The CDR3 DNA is TGTGCCAGCAGTGAAGGGGGAGGGGGGAGCTATGGCTACACCTTC. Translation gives CASSEGGGGSYGYTF.

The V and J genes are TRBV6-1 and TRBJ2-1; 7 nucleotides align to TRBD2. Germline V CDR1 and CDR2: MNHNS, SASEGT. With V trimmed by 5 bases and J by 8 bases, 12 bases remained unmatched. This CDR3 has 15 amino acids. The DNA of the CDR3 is TGTGCCAGCAGTCCCTATCGGGGGGTCTTCGATGAGCAGTTCTTC. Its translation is CASSPYRGVFDEQFF.

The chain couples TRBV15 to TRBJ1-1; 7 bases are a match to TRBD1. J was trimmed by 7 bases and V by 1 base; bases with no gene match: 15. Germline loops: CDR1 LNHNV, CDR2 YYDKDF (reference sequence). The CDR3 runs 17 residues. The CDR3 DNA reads TGTGCCACCAGCAGAGGTGCATCGACAGGGTTTGGCTATGAAGCTTTCTTT. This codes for CATSRGASTGFGYEAFF.

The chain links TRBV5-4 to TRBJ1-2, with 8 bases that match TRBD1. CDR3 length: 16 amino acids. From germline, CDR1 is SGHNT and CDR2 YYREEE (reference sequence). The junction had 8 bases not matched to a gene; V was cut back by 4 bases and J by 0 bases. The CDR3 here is CASSPGQGIANYGYTF. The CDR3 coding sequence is TGTGCCAGCAGCCCCGGACAGGGCATAGCTAACTATGGCTACACCTTC.

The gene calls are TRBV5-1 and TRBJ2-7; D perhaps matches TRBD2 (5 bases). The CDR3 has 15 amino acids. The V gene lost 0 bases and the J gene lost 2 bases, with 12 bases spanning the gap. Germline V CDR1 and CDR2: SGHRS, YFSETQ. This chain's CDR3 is CASSLEARDPYEQYF. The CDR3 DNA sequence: TGCGCCAGCAGCTTGGAGGCGAGGGATCCCTACGAGCAGTACTTC. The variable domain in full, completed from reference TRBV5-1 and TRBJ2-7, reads KAGVTQTPRYLIKTRGQQVTLSCSPISGHRSVSWYQQTPGQGLQFLFEYFSETQRNKGNFPGRFSGRQFSNSRSEMNVSTLELGDSALYLCASSLEARDPYEQYFGPGTRLTVT.

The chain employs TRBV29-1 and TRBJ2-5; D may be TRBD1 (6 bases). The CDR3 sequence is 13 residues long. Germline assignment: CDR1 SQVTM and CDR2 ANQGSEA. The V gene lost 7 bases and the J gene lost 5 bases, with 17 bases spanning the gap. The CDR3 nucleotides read TGCAGCGACTTAGGGGGTAACTGGGAGACCCAGTACTTC. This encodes CSDLGGNWETQYF. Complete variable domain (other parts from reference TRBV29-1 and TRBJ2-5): SAVISQKPSRDICQRGTSLTIQCQVDSQVTMMFWYRQQPGQSLTLIATANQGSEATYESGFVIDKFPISRPNLTFSTLTVSNMSPEDSSIYLCSDLGGNWETQYFGPGTRLLVL.

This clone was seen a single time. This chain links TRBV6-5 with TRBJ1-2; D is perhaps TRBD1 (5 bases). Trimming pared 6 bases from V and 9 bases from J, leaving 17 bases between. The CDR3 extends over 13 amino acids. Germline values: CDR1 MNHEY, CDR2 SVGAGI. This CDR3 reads CASRPGLSRRYTF. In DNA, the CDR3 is TGTGCCAGCAGGCCAGGGCTGTCCCGGCGCTACACCTTC.

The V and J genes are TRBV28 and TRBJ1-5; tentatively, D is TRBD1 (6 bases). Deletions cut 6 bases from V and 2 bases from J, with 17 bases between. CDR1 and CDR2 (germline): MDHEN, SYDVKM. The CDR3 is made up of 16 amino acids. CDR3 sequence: CASSADRPRGNQPQHF. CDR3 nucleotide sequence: TGTGCCAGCAGCGCAGACAGGCCTCGGGGCAATCAGCCCCAGCATTTT.

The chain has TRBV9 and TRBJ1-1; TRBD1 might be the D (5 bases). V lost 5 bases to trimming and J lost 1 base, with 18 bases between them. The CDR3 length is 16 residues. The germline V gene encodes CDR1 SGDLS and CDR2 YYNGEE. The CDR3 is CASSLPLGGENTEAFF. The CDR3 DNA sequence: TGTGCCAGCAGTCTGCCCCTCGGGGGAGAGAACACTGAAGCTTTCTTT.

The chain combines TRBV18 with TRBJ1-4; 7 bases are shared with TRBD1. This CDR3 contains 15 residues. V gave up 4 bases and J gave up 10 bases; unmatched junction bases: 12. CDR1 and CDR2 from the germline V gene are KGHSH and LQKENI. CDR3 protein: CASSHTQGPIGKLFF. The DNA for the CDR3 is TGTGCCAGCTCACATACACAGGGGCCAATAGGAAAACTGTTTTTT. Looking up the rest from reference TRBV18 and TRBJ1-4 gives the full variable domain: NAGVMQNPRHLVRRRGQEARLRCSPMKGHSHVYWYRQLPEEGLKFMVYLQKENIIDESGMPKERFSAEFPKEGPSILRIQQVVRGDSAAYFCASSHTQGPIGKLFFGSGTQLSVL.